This T cell receptor (beta chain) was identified in a study of blood T cell repertoires in COVID-19. Study-level background: The analysed material was cDNA or gDNA that came from T cells, B-cell-depleted T cells, or PBMCs.

The CDR3 is made up of 15 amino acids. Germline V gene sequence: CDR1 SGHVS, CDR2 FNYEAQ. The ends lost 6 bases at V and 3 bases at J; junction bases unmatched: 6. Original analysis: Counts of nucleated cells, estimated from reference gene primer amplification, were obtained. Profiling relied on immunoSEQ multiplex PCR, and the TCRdb table lists in-frame clones only, not all of them. From that table come the V and J calls and clone size; the DNA was used to work out D and trimming. The table lists 200,000 to 250,000 clones, 80% to 90% of them singletons, with approximately 13% in the top ten. Sequenced: peripheral blood. The chain carries TRBV7-6 and TRBJ2-1; 9 bases are a match to TRBD2. The receptor was isolated from a human donor in a cohort sampled during active COVID-19. CDR3 in DNA: TGTGCCAGCAGGCCGACTAGCGGAAACTACAATGAGCAGTTCTTC. Protein sequence: CASRPTSGNYNEQFF.